This T cell receptor beta chain was sequenced for a study of T cell responses to AZD1222 COVID-19 vaccine (dated by TCRdb to about 2021). With regard to the full study: AZD1222 recipients whose second dose came at about 4 weeks and those whose second dose came at about 12 weeks were combined into one group, since spike-specific TCR depth and breadth did not differ between the two schedules. A total of more than 230 trial participants underwent TCR sequencing, of whom about 200 had received two doses of AZD1222 and some 25 had received two doses of the MenACWY control vaccine. Trial participants were enrolled by age into subgroups of 18-55, 56-69 and 70-plus years, and around 150, 29 and 61 TCR-sequenced participants, respectively, were included in these subgroups.

Broad study findings and their caveats: No day 14 peak-response samples were available, so repertoires were characterized only after the peak T cell response. CD4 TCRs associated with the vaccine covered the entire spike protein, and the dominant responses were in regions 160-218 and 743-854. Nearly half of unique spike-specific TCRs reportedly recognized epitopes outside regions mutated in the B.1.351 and B.1.1.7 variants. In the small 56-69-year group, the increase in depth fell short of significance, most likely because of low power. Participants were mostly white British and included more females than males, and it was suggested by the authors that clonal diversity may have been underestimated. After two AZD1222 doses, both the breadth and the depth of spike-specific TCRs were significantly higher than at day 0 and than in MenACWY recipients. Conclusions about previously exposed vaccinees are limited because only a handful of AZD1222 recipients were SARS-CoV-2 seropositive at baseline.

The CDR3 regions of human TCRbeta chains were analyzed by immunosequencing. In the authors' own workflow: TCRs in the repertoires were matched against a reference library of SARS-CoV-2-specific TCRs that had been generated with the MIRA antigen-specificity platform. Breadth meant the fraction of unique TCRs that were SARS-CoV-2-associated, whereas depth meant the fraction of total T cells that were SARS-CoV-2-associated. Using the MIRA data, every spike-specific TCR was mapped to the spike region that the TCR reacted to and assigned to either a CD4 or a CD8 class. Log10-transformed breadth and depth values were compared by one-way ANOVA with Sidak's multiple comparisons tests. TCRdb obtained this table from immuneACCESS and retained in-frame rearrangements with V and J assigned. These tables miss some clones; where compared with another copy, unresolved V genes account for less than half of the shortfall, and the remainder is unexplained. V and J calls plus clone size are reproduced from that table; the DNA served to infer D and trimming. The sample table shows some 120,000 clones, and 90% to 95% are seen once. 2.5% to 3% of the sample is in the top ten clones.

A note on this clone: Its antigen is unknown. Nothing much larger sits one base from this clone, and base qualities are not available.

Relative to germline, V is 1 base shorter and J is 10 bases shorter, with 9 bases between their ends. The cysteine opens and the phenylalanine closes a CDR3 of 12 amino acids. Of the read, only the CDR3 DNA is kept; its 36 bases are in frame from base 1. The germline V gene sets CDR1 to SGDLS and CDR2 to YYNGEE. What the time point label conveys for this sample: baseline before first vaccination. Samples from vaccinated people were obtained from the UK trials COV001 and COV002, which included a single-blind randomized controlled phase 2/3 trial of AZD1222 (ChAdOx1 nCoV-19) in healthy adults. Trial participant PBMC samples were collected at day 0 and day 28 after the second dose for TCRbeta chain sequencing.

The receptor was derived from an adult in good health. The sample was peripheral blood, taken on day 0 of AZD1222 vaccination. The rearranged segments are TRBV9 and TRBJ2-1, and possibly TRBD2, on 5 matching bases. The CDR3 region reads CASSVSRGEQFF. The base sequence is TGTGCCAGCAGCGTAAGCCGCGGGGAGCAGTTCTTC.